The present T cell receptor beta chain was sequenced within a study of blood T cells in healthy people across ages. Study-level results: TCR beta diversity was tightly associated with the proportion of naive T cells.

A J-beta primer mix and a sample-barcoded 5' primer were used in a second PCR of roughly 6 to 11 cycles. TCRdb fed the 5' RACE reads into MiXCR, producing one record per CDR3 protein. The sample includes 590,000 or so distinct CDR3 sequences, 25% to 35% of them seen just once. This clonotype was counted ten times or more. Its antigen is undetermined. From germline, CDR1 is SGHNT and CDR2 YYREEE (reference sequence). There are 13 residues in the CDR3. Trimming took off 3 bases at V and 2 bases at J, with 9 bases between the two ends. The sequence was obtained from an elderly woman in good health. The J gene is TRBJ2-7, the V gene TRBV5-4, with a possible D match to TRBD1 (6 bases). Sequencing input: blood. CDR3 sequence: CASSSQGTYEQYF. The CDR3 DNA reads TGTGCCAGCAGCTCACAGGGCACCTACGAGCAGTACTTC.